This entry is about one T cell receptor beta chain. The antigen is unknown. The source of the sample is a study of post-analysis software for immune sequencing data. Looking at the study overall: Progressive-relapsing, secondary progressive and relapsing-remitting multiple sclerosis were among the disease courses included.

Unique molecular identifiers featured in each of the TCR beta cDNA libraries. TCRdb called the PCR reads again in MiXCR, with one record for every CDR3 protein. The data contain more than 500,000 distinct CDR3 sequences, 30% to 40% of them seen just once; the ten biggest clones take up less than 6%. V was clipped by 6 bases and J by 4 bases, with 10 bases between them. The germline gives CDR1 ENHRY, CDR2 SYGVKD. The CDR3 length is 13 residues. Study-wide findings and caveats: Roughly 5 TRBV segments (TRBV5-6, TRBV5-1 and TRBV20-1 among them) occurred more frequently in patients than in controls. Normalized Chao1 diversity was significantly lower in multiple sclerosis patients than in controls. The authors found that F measure strongly co-clustered same-batch samples.

The sample taken for sequencing was blood. The chain links TRBV10-3 to TRBJ2-1; no clear D gene. The receptor was isolated from a girl aged 2 to 17 with multiple sclerosis. In DNA form, the CDR3 reads TGTGCCATCAGCGACCTAGGGTACAATGAGCAGTTCTTC. Its translation: CAISDLGYNEQFF.